This T cell receptor (beta chain) was identified in a study of preoperative IRX-2 immunotherapy in early breast cancer. Generated by immunoSEQ multiplex PCR, the TCRdb table keeps only in-frame clones and is missing some. In the table there are about 11,000 clones, over 75% of which are singletons. CDR1 and CDR2 (germline): MNHGY, SAAAGT. Trimming took off 6 bases at V and 4 bases at J, with 12 bases between the two ends. The CDR3 has 13 residues. This clone is large. As for treatment: preoperative locoregional IRX-2 cytokine immunotherapy. Patients received preoperative, locoregional IRX-2 cytokine immunotherapy in a phase Ib study.

This sequence originates from a human donor with breast cancer. Sequencing used lymph node tissue, obtained before IRX-2 immunotherapy. The V and J genes are TRBV6-8 and TRBJ1-1; D might be TRBD1 (5 bases). CDR3 sequence: CASSPGGGTEAFF. CDR3 bases: TGTGCCAGCAGCCCCGGGGGGGGCACTGAAGCTTTCTTT.